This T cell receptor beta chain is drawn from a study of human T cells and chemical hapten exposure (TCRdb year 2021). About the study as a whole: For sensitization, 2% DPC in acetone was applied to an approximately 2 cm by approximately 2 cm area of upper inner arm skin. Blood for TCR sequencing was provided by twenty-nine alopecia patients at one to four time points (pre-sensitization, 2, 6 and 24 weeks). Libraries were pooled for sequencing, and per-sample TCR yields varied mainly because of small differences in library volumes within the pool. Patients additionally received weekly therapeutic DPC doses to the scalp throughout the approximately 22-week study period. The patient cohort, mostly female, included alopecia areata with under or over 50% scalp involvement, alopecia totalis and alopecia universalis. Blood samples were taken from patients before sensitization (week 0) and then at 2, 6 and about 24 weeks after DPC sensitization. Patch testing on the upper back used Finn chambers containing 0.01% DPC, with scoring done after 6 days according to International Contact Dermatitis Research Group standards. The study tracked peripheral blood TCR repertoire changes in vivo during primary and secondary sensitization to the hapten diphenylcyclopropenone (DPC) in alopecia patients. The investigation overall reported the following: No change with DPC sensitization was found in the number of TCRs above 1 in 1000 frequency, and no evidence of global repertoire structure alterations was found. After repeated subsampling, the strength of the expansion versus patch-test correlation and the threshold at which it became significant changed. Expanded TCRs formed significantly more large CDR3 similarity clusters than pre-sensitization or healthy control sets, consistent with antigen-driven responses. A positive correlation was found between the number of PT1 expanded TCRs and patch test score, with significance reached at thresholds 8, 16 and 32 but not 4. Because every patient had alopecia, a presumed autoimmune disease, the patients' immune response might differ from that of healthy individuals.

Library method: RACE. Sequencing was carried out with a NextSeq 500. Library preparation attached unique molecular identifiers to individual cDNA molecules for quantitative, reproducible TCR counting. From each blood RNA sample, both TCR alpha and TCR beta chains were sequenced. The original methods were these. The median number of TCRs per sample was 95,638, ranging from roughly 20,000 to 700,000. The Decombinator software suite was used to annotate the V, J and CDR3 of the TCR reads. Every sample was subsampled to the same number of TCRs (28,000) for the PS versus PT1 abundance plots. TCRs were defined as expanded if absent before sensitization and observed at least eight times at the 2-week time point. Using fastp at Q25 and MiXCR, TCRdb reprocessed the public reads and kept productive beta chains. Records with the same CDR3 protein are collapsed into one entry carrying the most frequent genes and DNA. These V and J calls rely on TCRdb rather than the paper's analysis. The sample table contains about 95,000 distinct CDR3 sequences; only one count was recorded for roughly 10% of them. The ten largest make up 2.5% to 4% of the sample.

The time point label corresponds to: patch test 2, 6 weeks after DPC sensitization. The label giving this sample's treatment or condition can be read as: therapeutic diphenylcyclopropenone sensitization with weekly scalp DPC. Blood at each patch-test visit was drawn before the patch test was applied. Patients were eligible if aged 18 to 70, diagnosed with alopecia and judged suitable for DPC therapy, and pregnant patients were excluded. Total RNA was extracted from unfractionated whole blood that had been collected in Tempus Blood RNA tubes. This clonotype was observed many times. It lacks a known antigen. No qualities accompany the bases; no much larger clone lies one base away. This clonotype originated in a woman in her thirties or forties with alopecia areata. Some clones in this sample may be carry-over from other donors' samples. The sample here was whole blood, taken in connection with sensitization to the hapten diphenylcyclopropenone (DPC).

The sequence in DNA is TGTGCCAGCAGCGTAAATCGGGACAGGGAGGCGAACACCGGGGAGCTGTTTTTT. This encodes CASSVNRDREANTGELFF. The chain is encoded by TRBV9 joined to TRBJ2-2; TRBD1 agrees with 9 junctional bases. Relative to germline, V is missing 1 base and J is missing 0 bases, with 7 bases of the junction outside any gene match. The CDR3 covers 18 residues, taking in both the cysteine and the phenylalanine. Only CDR3 DNA remains: 54 bases, in frame from the first base. CDR1 SGDLS and CDR2 YYNGEE were looked up in the germline V gene.